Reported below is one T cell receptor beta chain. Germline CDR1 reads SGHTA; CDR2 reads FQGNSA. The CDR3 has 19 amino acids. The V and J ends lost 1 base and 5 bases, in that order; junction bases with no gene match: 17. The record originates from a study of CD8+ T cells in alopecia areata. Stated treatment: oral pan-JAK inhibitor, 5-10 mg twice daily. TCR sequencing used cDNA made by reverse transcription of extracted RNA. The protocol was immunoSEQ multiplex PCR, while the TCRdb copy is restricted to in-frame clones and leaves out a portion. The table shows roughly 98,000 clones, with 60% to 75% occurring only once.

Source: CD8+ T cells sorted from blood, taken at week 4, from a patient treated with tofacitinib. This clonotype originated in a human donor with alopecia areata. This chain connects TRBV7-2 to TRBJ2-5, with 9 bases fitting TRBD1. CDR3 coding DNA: TGTGCCAGCAGCTTAGAGAGATTCGACAGGGGGGACCCGAGGGAGACCCAGTACTTC. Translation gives CASSLERFDRGDPRETQYF.